These 30 T cell receptor beta chains originate from one sample sequenced in a study of identical twins. In TCRdb, the 5' RACE reads were re-called with MiXCR into one record per CDR3 protein. The table records about 520,000 distinct CDR3 sequences, roughly 21% of them present only once. The sample was also linked to a second study, of T cells expressing NK-cell markers.

The material sequenced was CD4+ T cells sorted from blood. The receptors were gathered from a woman between 18 and 29 years old in good health.

This clonotype was detected a few times. V and J are TRBV4-3 and TRBJ2-6; the match to TRBD1 covers 9 bases. The germline V gene has CDR1 LGHNA and CDR2 YSLEER. The CDR3 is 18 residues long. The ends lost 3 bases at V and 0 bases at J; junction bases unmatched: 6. The CDR3 DNA follows: TGCGCCAGCAGCCAGGAGACAGGGGGGACCTCTGGGGCCAACGTCCTGACTTTC. Translating gives CASSQETGGTSGANVLTF.

This chain links TRBV21-1 with TRBJ2-1; the D call of TRBD2 is as the table states it, not checked on the DNA. TRBV21-1 is recorded as a pseudogene. The length of the CDR3 is 16 residues. CDR3: CASSKAPVGTNNEQFF. DNA of the CDR3: TGTGCCAGCAGCAAAGCGCCGGTCGGGACTAACAATGAGCAGTTCTTC.

This clonotype was observed a few times. The rearrangement links TRBV12-3 or TRBV12-4 to TRBJ2-1, with 7 bases fitting TRBD2. The CDR3 length is 15 residues. Trimming removed 4 bases from V and 0 bases from J; junction bases left unmatched: 3. CDR3 loop: CASSWGGYSYNEQFF. For the CDR3, the DNA is TGTGCCAGCAGTTGGGGAGGGTACTCCTACAATGAGCAGTTCTTC.

The rearrangement links TRBV2 to TRBJ2-7, with TRBD1 as a possible D gene (6 bases). This CDR3 region has 13 residues. The V end was cut by 7 bases, the J end by 2 bases, with 12 bases between. Germline-derived CDR1 and CDR2 are SNHLY and FYNNEI. This CDR3 reads CASKQDSPYEQYF. The CDR3 DNA is TGTGCCAGCAAGCAGGACAGTCCCTACGAGCAGTACTTC.

V and J are TRBV20-1 and TRBJ2-1; 9 nucleotides line up with TRBD2. The CDR3 runs 15 residues. V dropped 5 bases and J dropped 9; count of bases not matched to a gene: 14. The germline gives CDR1 DFQATT, CDR2 SNEGSKA (reference sequence). CDR3 loop: CSASPIGLAGLEQFF. CDR3 nucleotides: TGCAGTGCTTCTCCCATAGGGCTAGCGGGACTTGAGCAGTTCTTC.

This clonotype was recorded a few times. The chain employs TRBV24-1 and TRBJ1-1; 7 nucleotides agree with TRBD1. The germline V gene has CDR1 KGHDR and CDR2 SFDVKD. There are 13 residues in the CDR3. With 5 bases clipped from V and 4 bases from J, the junction kept 3 bases outside the gene matches. This chain's CDR3 is CATSAPGGTEAFF. For the CDR3, the DNA is TGTGCCACCAGTGCCCCAGGGGGCACTGAAGCTTTCTTT.

As regards this clonotype: This may be a read error, as it is one base from a much larger clone. V usage is TRBV2 and J usage is TRBJ2-5, with 7 bases aligning to TRBD1. This CDR3 is 14 amino acids long. Trimming at V came to 2 bases and at J to 1 base, leaving 1 base not matched to a gene. CDR1 is SNHLY and CDR2 is FYNNEI in the germline V gene. The CDR3 reads CASSERDSQETQYF. The CDR3 DNA reads TGTGCCAGCAGTGAAAGGGACAGCCAAGAGACCCAGTACTTC.

The chain recombines TRBV20-1 with TRBJ2-3, with 10 nucleotides matching TRBD2. The ends lost 2 bases at V and 7 bases at J; junction bases unmatched: 6. CDR3 length: 14 residues. CDR1 and CDR2 from the germline V gene are DFQATT and SNEGSKA (reference sequence). The CDR3 here is CSARLAGVRNTQYF. CDR3 nucleotide sequence: TGCAGTGCTAGACTAGCGGGAGTTCGGAATACGCAGTATTTT.

This clonotype was observed a few times. CDR3 in amino acids: CASSSPRGGRGSNEQYF. DNA of the CDR3: TGTGCCAGCAGCTCCCCCAGGGGCGGGAGAGGCAGCAACGAGCAGTACTTC. The chain uses TRBV7-6 and TRBJ2-7, with D tentatively TRBD2 (7 bases). The germline CDR1 and CDR2 sequences are SGHVS and FNYEAQ. The CDR3 has 17 amino acids. The V and J ends lost 4 bases and 5 bases respectively, with 24 bases between them.

This clonotype has only a few counts. The chain uses TRBV10-3 and TRBJ2-3; 12 bases line up with TRBD2. The germline V gene has CDR1 ENHRY and CDR2 SYGVKD. CDR3 length: 16 residues. The junction had 7 bases not matched to a gene; V was cut back by 2 bases and J by 7 bases. As DNA, the CDR3 is TGTGCCATCAGTGAGGCCACTAGCGGGAGGAGAAATACGCAGTATTTT. Residues: CAISEATSGRRNTQYF.

The table lists this clonotype with a few counts. The junction and the germline gene differ at one end; a read error may be behind it. The V call is TRBV25-1, the J call TRBJ2-5; D is unclear. CDR1 is MGHDK, CDR2 SYGVNS, per germline. The CDR3 spans 14 residues. The DNA for the CDR3 is TGTGCCAGCGGTGAAAGCCCCACCCAAGAGACCCAGTACTTC. As protein: CASGESPTQETQYF. The full variable domain, in which reference TRBV25-1 and TRBJ2-5 provide the parts outside the CDR3, is EADIYQTPRYLVIGTGKKITLECSQTMGHDKMYWYQQDPGMELHLIHYSYGVNSTEKGDLSSESTVSRIRTEHFPLTLESARPSHTSQYLCASGESPTQETQYFGPGTRLLVL.

The rearrangement joins TRBV7-9 to TRBJ2-1; D is unclear. This CDR3 comprises 16 residues. CDR1 and CDR2 (germline): SEHNR, FQNEAQ (reference sequence). V dropped 1 base and J dropped 4 bases, with 14 bases sitting between them. The CDR3 region has the DNA TGTGCCAGCAGCTTAGTACCCCACGAAGCATACAATGAGCAGTTCTTC. As protein: CASSLVPHEAYNEQFF. The variable domain in full, completed from reference TRBV7-9 and TRBJ2-1, reads DTGVSQNPRHKITKRGQNVTFRCDPISEHNRLYWYRQTLGQGPEFLTYFQNEAQLEKSRLLSDRFSAERPKGSFSTLEIQRTEQGDSAMYLCASSLVPHEAYNEQFFGPGTRLTVL.

The rearrangement uses TRBV29-1 and TRBJ2-3; the D gene could be TRBD1 or TRBD2 (6 bases each). The CDR3 consists of 13 residues. With 4 bases removed from V and 2 bases from J, the gap between germline ends came to 10 bases. The V gene's germline CDR1 is SQVTM and CDR2 ANQGSEA. The CDR3: CSVGGAHTDTQYF. In DNA form, the CDR3 reads TGCAGCGTTGGGGGGGCGCACACAGATACGCAGTATTTT.

The chain has TRBV5-1 and TRBJ2-1; D tentatively reads TRBD1 or TRBD2 (5 bases each). The germline V gene has CDR1 SGHRS and CDR2 YFSETQ. This CDR3 is built from 16 residues. V was clipped by 3 bases and J by 7 bases, with 20 bases between them. The CDR3 nucleotides are TGCGCCAGCAGCTCAAATGCGAGGACCGGGACGAATGAGCAGTTCTTC. It specifies CASSSNARTGTNEQFF.

This clonotype showed up just a few times. The J gene is TRBJ2-5, the V gene TRBV7-2, with 10 bases lining up with TRBD2. The CDR3 runs 16 residues. The V segment lost 1 base and the J segment 5 bases; nucleotides outside the gene matches: 7. Per the germline V gene, CDR1 is SGHTA and CDR2 is FQGNSA. The CDR3 reads CASSLVASGGGETQYF. CDR3 DNA sequence: TGTGCCAGCAGCTTAGTGGCTAGCGGGGGAGGGGAGACCCAGTACTTC.

Many counts were recorded for this clonotype. The CDR3 reads CSMGQGRKAEAFF. As DNA, the CDR3 is TGCAGCATGGGACAGGGAAGGAAGGCTGAAGCTTTCTTT. The chain links TRBV29-1 to TRBJ1-1, with 9 bases fitting TRBD1. The germline CDR1 and CDR2 sequences are SQVTM and ANQGSEA. This CDR3 is 13 amino acids long. Germline trimming cut 8 bases from V and 6 bases from J; bases unmatched to any gene: 10.

The chain has TRBV5-6 and TRBJ2-7; 7 bases agree with TRBD2. From germline, CDR1 is SGHDT and CDR2 YYEEEE. The CDR3 spans 14 residues. V shed 4 bases and J 2 bases; nucleotides not matched to a gene: 6. As DNA, the CDR3 is TGTGCCAGCAGCCTGGGGGGGGAAGCCTACGAGCAGTACTTC. Translated: CASSLGGEAYEQYF.

This clonotype was detected a few times. The chain couples TRBV20-1 to TRBJ2-1, with 7 nucleotides matching TRBD2. The CDR3 has 13 residues. The junction had 6 bases not matched to a gene; V was cut back by 2 bases and J by 8 bases. Germline V gene lookup returns CDR1 DFQATT and CDR2 SNEGSKA (reference sequence). CDR3 sequence: CSARPHAGDEQFF. As DNA, the CDR3 is TGCAGTGCTAGACCCCACGCGGGAGATGAGCAGTTCTTC.

J is TRBJ1-2 and V is TRBV20-1, with a weak D call TRBD1 (6 bases). This CDR3 contains 13 residues. Germline loops: CDR1 DFQATT, CDR2 SNEGSKA (reference sequence). V lost 3 bases, J lost 2 bases, and 10 bases lay in between. The CDR3 DNA reads TGCAGTGCTAGTGGGGGACACAACTATGGCTACACCTTC. Translated, it gives CSASGGHNYGYTF.

The sample holds a few counts of this clonotype. V usage is TRBV10-3 and J usage is TRBJ2-3; D remains ambiguous. Germline values: CDR1 ENHRY, CDR2 SYGVKD. This CDR3 has 13 residues. The ends were cut back, 10 bases at V and 2 bases at J, with 13 bases in the middle. The chain's CDR3 is CANSDQLTDTQYF. The CDR3 bases are TGTGCCAACTCGGACCAACTCACAGATACGCAGTATTTT.

CDR3 coding DNA: TGTGCCAGCAGTTTAATGGGACTCCTACGGAAGCAGTACTTC. Translated: CASSLMGLLRKQYF. The rearrangement uses TRBV12-3 or TRBV12-4 and TRBJ2-7, with D tentatively TRBD2 (6 bases). This CDR3 contains 14 residues. V shed 2 bases and J shed 8 bases, with 16 bases lying between them.

This clonotype was recorded a few times. This chain connects TRBV20-1 to TRBJ2-3, with 9 bases lining up with TRBD2. V lost 6 bases to trimming and J lost 4 bases; unmatched junction nucleotides: 5. Looked up from germline, CDR1 is DFQATT and CDR2 is SNEGSKA (reference sequence). CDR3 length: 13 amino acids. Written as DNA, the CDR3 is TGCAGTGCCCGGACTAGCGTTTCAGATACGCAGTATTTT. Protein: CSARTSVSDTQYF.

This clonotype was observed a few times. CDR3 sequence (DNA): TGTGCCATCAGTGTGACCGGGACTAGCGGGAGAACCGGCTCCTACAATGAGCAGTTCTTC. It specifies CAISVTGTSGRTGSYNEQFF. This chain links TRBV10-3 with TRBJ2-1; 14 nucleotides agree with TRBD2. Germline CDR1 reads ENHRY; CDR2 reads SYGVKD. The CDR3 contains 20 residues. Unmatched junction bases numbered 11, after V lost 4 bases and J lost 0 bases.

There are many counts of this clonotype. The chain couples TRBV29-1 to TRBJ1-1; TRBD1 is a possible D gene (6 bases). Trimming left V 1 base short and J 8 bases short, with 11 bases between. Germline CDR1 is SQVTM and CDR2 is ANQGSEA. The CDR3 sequence is 12 residues long. CDR3 sequence reads: CSVEGQGSEAFF. Written as DNA, the CDR3 is TGCAGCGTTGAAGGCCAGGGGTCCGAAGCTTTCTTT.

This clonotype was counted ten times or more. The chain carries TRBV12-3 or TRBV12-4 and TRBJ2-5; the D is unclear. This CDR3 is 13 amino acids long. The V end was cut by 6 bases, the J end by 3 bases, with 11 bases between. CDR3 sequence: CASSVGVEETQYF. DNA of the CDR3: TGTGCCAGCAGCGTCGGCGTAGAAGAGACCCAGTACTTC.

This clonotype was detected a few times. The chain combines TRBV5-1 with TRBJ1-2; the D gene is possibly TRBD1 (5 bases). Germline values: CDR1 SGHRS, CDR2 YFSETQ. Trimming left V 4 bases short and J 4 bases short, with 14 bases between. The CDR3 contains 14 residues. CDR3 nucleotide sequence: TGCGCCAGCAGCCGGGACGGAGAGGGCTATGGCTACACCTTC. Its protein is CASSRDGEGYGYTF.

This chain joins TRBV9 and TRBJ2-5, with TRBD2 identical over 11 bases. The CDR3 totals 17 residues. Looked up from germline, CDR1 is SGDLS and CDR2 is YYNGEE. The V and J ends lost 3 bases and 5 bases, in that order; junction bases with no gene match: 12. This chain's CDR3 is CASSALLAGAPWETQYF. CDR3 nucleotides: TGTGCCAGCAGCGCATTACTAGCGGGGGCCCCTTGGGAGACCCAGTACTTC. The full variable domain, completed using reference TRBV9 and TRBJ2-5, is DSGVTQTPKHLITATGQRVTLRCSPRSGDLSVYWYQQSLDQGLQFLIQYYNGEERAKGNILERFSAQQFPDLHSELNLSSLELGDSALYFCASSALLAGAPWETQYFGPGTRLLVL.

This clonotype turned up a few times. This sequence joins TRBV12-5 and TRBJ2-7, with 11 bases matching TRBD2. The CDR3 is 17 residues long. The V segment lost 2 bases and the J segment 5 bases; nucleotides outside the gene matches: 11. Looked up from germline, CDR1 is LGHNT and CDR2 is FRNRAP. CDR3 in amino acids: CASGLPRALAGVNEQYF. The CDR3 coding sequence is TGTGCTAGTGGTTTGCCCAGGGCACTAGCGGGAGTCAACGAGCAGTACTTC.

V and J are TRBV12-3 or TRBV12-4 and TRBJ1-2; D not resolved. The CDR3 loop spans 15 amino acids. V was shortened by 1 base and J by 6 bases, with 15 bases between the two germline ends. CDR3 nucleotides: TGTGCCAGCAGTTTAGGGGGAGGGAGTAGGGATGGCTACACCTTC. Residues: CASSLGGGSRDGYTF.

Only a few counts were recorded for this clonotype. A read error is possible here, since a much larger clone lies one base away. The V gene is TRBV7-2, the J gene TRBJ1-2; perhaps TRBD1 as D (5 bases). The CDR3 is 12 amino acids. Germline V gene lookup returns CDR1 SGHTA and CDR2 FQGNSA. V was cut by 2 bases and J by 6 bases, with 7 bases left in between. CDR3 in amino acids: CASSLQGDGYTF. CDR3 in DNA: TGTGCCAGCAGCTTACAGGGCGATGGCTACACCTTC. Supplemented by reference TRBV7-2 and TRBJ1-2, the full variable domain reads GAGVSQSPSNKVTEKGKDVELRCDPISGHTALYWYRQSLGQGLEFLIYFQGNSAPDKSGLPSDRFSAERTGGSVSTLTIQRTQQEDSAVYLCASSLQGDGYTFGSGTRLTVV.